This T cell receptor beta chain was sequenced for a study of blood T cell repertoires in COVID-19. Overall study: Collection of acute and convalescent COVID-19 samples took place in the United States, Italy and Spain.

Clones were sequenced by immunoSEQ multiplex PCR, and TCRdb holds only the in-frame ones, with some missing. This sample has 110,000 or so clones, with less than 85% found just once. CDR1 MGHDK and CDR2 SYGVNS come from the germline V gene. Trimming cost V 4 bases and J 4 bases; bases outside gene matches: 15. This CDR3 is 18 amino acids long. This rearrangement joins TRBV25-1 to TRBJ1-1; 10 bases align to TRBD1. This TCR was recovered from a human donor in a cohort sampled during active COVID-19. The sequenced sample consisted of peripheral blood. The CDR3 DNA reads as TGTGCCAGCAGTGGCTTCGTCGGGACAGGGGAGAGGGGCACTGAAGCTTTCTTT. Encoded protein: CASSGFVGTGERGTEAFF.